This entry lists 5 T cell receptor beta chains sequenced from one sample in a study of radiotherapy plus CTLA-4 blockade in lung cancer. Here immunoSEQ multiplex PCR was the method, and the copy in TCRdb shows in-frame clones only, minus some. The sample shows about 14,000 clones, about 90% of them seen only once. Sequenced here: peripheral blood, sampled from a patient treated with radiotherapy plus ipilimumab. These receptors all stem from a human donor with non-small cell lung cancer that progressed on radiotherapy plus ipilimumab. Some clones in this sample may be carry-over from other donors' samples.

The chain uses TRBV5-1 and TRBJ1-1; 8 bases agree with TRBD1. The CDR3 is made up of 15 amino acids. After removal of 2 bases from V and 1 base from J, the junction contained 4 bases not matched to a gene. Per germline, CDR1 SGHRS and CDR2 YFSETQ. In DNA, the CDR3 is TGCGCCAGCAGCTTAGGACAGGGTGGGAACACTGAAGCTTTCTTT. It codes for CASSLGQGGNTEAFF.

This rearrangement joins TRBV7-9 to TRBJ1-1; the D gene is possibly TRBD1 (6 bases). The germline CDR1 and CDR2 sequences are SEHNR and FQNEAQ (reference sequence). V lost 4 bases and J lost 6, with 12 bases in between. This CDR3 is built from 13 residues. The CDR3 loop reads CASSSSRGAEAFF. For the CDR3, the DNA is TGTGCCAGCAGCTCGTCCAGGGGTGCTGAAGCTTTCTTT.

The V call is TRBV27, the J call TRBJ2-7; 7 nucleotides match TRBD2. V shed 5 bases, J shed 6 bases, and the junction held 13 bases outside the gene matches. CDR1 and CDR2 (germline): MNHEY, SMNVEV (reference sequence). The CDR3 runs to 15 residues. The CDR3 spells CASSLNGWEGIEQYF. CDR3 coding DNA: TGTGCCAGCAGTCTAAACGGTTGGGAGGGGATCGAGCAGTACTTC.

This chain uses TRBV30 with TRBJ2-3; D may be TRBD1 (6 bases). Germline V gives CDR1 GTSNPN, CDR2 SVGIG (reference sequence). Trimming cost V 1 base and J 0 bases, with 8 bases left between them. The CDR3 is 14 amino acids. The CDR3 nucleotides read TGTGCCTGGAGTGCCGGACAGAGCACAGATACGCAGTATTTT. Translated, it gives CAWSAGQSTDTQYF.

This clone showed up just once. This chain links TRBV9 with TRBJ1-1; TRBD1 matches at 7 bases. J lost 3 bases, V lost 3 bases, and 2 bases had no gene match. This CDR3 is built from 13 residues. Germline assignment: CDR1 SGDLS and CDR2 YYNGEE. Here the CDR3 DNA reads TGTGCCAGCAGCGCGGGACAGCACACTGAAGCTTTCTTT. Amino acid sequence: CASSAGQHTEAFF.